This TCR beta chain comes out of a study of tumor-infiltrating lymphocytes in primary liver carcinoma. The CDR3 contains 13 residues. Trimming removed 4 bases from V and 4 bases from J; junction bases left unmatched: 1. The germline V gene encodes CDR1 SQVTM and CDR2 ANQGSEA. This clonotype was seen a few times. Starting from 400 to 500 ng of total RNA, TCR beta cDNA was produced with a primer in the constant region. A slightly modified ARM-PCR protocol with three nested multiplex PCR rounds produced these TCR beta libraries. TRBV1-TRBV30 forward primers paired with a C-beta reverse primer were used in the first two PCR rounds, which ran approximately 11 cycles each. TCRdb fed the multiplex PCR reads into MiXCR, producing one record per CDR3 protein. The sample holds approximately 80,000 distinct CDR3 sequences, roughly two thirds seen once. Scientists recovered RNA and DNA together from approximately 20-30 mg of unsorted bulk tissue.

The origin of this receptor is a man in his forties with primary liver carcinoma and hepatitis B virus infection. The V call is TRBV29-1, the J call TRBJ1-5; 10 bases map to TRBD1. The sample was tumor-adjacent normal liver tissue. The CDR3 DNA sequence: TGCAGCGTTGGGGGACAGGGGAATCAGCCCCAGCATTTT. Translating it yields CSVGGQGNQPQHF.